The 5 T cell receptor beta chains reported below all come from one sample, sequenced in a study of T cells in narcolepsy. Method: immunoSEQ multiplex PCR; TCRdb's copy keeps in-frame clones and lacks some. The data show fewer than 40,000 clones, 81% seen once. Source material: memory (CD45RA-) CD4+ T cells from blood. The receptors were gathered from a human donor in good health.

This clone has a single count. V and J are TRBV5-4 and TRBJ2-1; 13 bases are a match to TRBD2. The CDR3 contains 17 residues. V gave up 4 bases and J gave up 4 bases; unmatched junction bases: 8. Germline V gene lookup returns CDR1 SGHNT and CDR2 YYREEE (reference sequence). CDR3 nucleotide sequence: TGTGCCAGCAGCGCAAAACTAGCGGGAGGGTCTTACAATGAGCAGTTCTTC. This gives the protein CASSAKLAGGSYNEQFF. Full variable domain (remainder filled in from reference TRBV5-4 and TRBJ2-1): ETGVTQSPTHLIKTRGQQVTLRCSSQSGHNTVSWYQQALGQGPQFIFQYYREEENGRGNFPPRFSGLQFPNYSSELNVNALELDDSALYLCASSAKLAGGSYNEQFFGPGTRLTVL.

V gene TRBV2 combines with J gene TRBJ1-1; D perhaps matches TRBD1 (6 bases). The CDR3 is 13 amino acids. The germline CDR1 and CDR2 sequences are SNHLY and FYNNEI. Trimming took 6 bases from V and 1 from J, leaving 9 bases between them. Here the CDR3 reads CASSLQGNTEAFF. CDR3 in DNA: TGTGCCAGCAGCCTACAGGGGAACACTGAAGCTTTCTTT.

CDR3 nucleotides: TGTGCCAGCAGACCAAACCAGGGGTCCGACACTGAAGCTTTCTTT. Protein product: CASRPNQGSDTEAFF. This chain connects TRBV6-5 to TRBJ1-1, with D perhaps TRBD1 (6 bases). The CDR3 is 15 amino acids. Germline CDR1 reads MNHEY; CDR2 reads SVGAGI. V dropped 6 bases and J dropped 3 bases, with 17 bases sitting between them.

The rearrangement links TRBV6-1 to TRBJ1-2; the D is unclear. Germline CDR1 reads MNHNS; CDR2 reads SASEGT. V shed 5 bases and J shed 4 bases, with 14 bases lying between them. The CDR3 loop spans 14 amino acids. CDR3 sequence: CASSPLGQIYGYTF. The CDR3 nucleotides are TGTGCCAGCAGTCCCCTGGGTCAGATCTATGGCTACACCTTC.

The chain uses TRBV30 and TRBJ1-3; TRBD1 agrees at 7 bases. The CDR3 consists of 15 residues. The germline V gene encodes CDR1 GTSNPN and CDR2 SVGIG (reference sequence). With 5 bases clipped from V and 7 bases from J, the junction kept 14 bases outside the gene matches. The CDR3 loop reads CAWAHDRVDRNTIYF. The DNA for the CDR3 is TGTGCCTGGGCCCACGACAGGGTCGATAGGAACACCATATATTTT.